What follows are 18 T cell receptor beta chains derived from one specimen sequenced in a study of blood T cells in healthy people across ages. Next came a second PCR, run for roughly 7 to 12 cycles, which used a sample-barcoded 5' primer along with a J-beta primer mix. TCRdb processed the 5' RACE reads anew with MiXCR; each CDR3 protein has one entry. The data show approximately 850,000 distinct CDR3 sequences, 58% seen once. Sequenced material: blood. The receptors were gathered from a man between 25 and 39 years old in good health.

The chain links TRBV4-1 to TRBJ2-4, with TRBD1 identical over 8 bases. V shed 1 base, J shed 0 bases, and the junction held 8 bases outside the gene matches. CDR1 and CDR2 (germline): MGHRA, YSYEKL. The CDR3 runs to 18 residues. Here the CDR3 reads CASSQGRTGGIAKNIQYF. In DNA, the CDR3 is TGCGCCAGCAGCCAAGGCCGCACAGGGGGGATAGCCAAAAACATTCAGTACTTC.

The rearrangement joins TRBV12-3 or TRBV12-4 to TRBJ2-1; D is uncertain. The CDR3 has 13 residues. Trimming stripped 7 bases from V and 5 bases from J, with 12 bases between. CDR3 sequence: CASTRTENNEQFF. CDR3 in DNA: TGTGCCAGCACCCGAACTGAGAACAATGAGCAGTTCTTC.

CDR3 protein: CASSPPGLMNTEAFF. The DNA of the CDR3 is TGTGCCAGCAGCCCCCCGGGCTTAATGAACACTGAAGCTTTCTTT. V usage is TRBV5-6 and J usage is TRBJ1-1; D is ambiguous. This CDR3 is built from 15 residues. The germline gives CDR1 SGHDT, CDR2 YYEEEE. V lost 4 bases and J lost 0, with 13 bases in between.

The chain couples TRBV5-1 to TRBJ2-1, with D possibly being TRBD2 (5 bases). Trimming removed 3 bases from V and 8 bases from J, with 12 bases in between. This CDR3 is 13 amino acids long. Per germline, CDR1 SGHRS and CDR2 YFSETQ. The CDR3 DNA sequence: TGCGCCAGCAGCTCATCTTGGCGGGATGAGCAGTTCTTC. It codes for CASSSSWRDEQFF.

The chain joins TRBV29-1 to TRBJ2-3; unclear D gene. The V and J ends lost 3 bases and 2 bases respectively, with 12 bases between them. Germline values: CDR1 SQVTM, CDR2 ANQGSEA. This CDR3 has 14 residues. The CDR3 spells CSVDPQPNTDTQYF. DNA of the CDR3: TGCAGCGTTGACCCCCAGCCAAACACAGATACGCAGTATTTT.

This clonotype was seen only a few times. The genes are TRBV7-3 and TRBJ2-1; 8 bases match TRBD1. The CDR3 is made up of 14 amino acids. Germline assignment: CDR1 SGHTA and CDR2 FQGTGA. The J segment lost 9 bases and the V segment lost 2 bases, leaving 6 bases of the junction unmatched. CDR3 in amino acids: CASSLGQGWSEQFF. Here the CDR3 DNA reads TGTGCCAGCAGCTTAGGACAGGGTTGGAGTGAGCAGTTCTTC.

The V and J genes are TRBV28 and TRBJ2-1; a possible D gene is TRBD1 (5 bases). The CDR3 length is 13 residues. V lost 3 bases to trimming and J lost 13 bases, with 16 bases between them. Germline V gene sequence: CDR1 MDHEN, CDR2 SYDVKM. CDR3 protein: CASSLGRDRVQFF. In DNA, the CDR3 is TGTGCCAGCAGTTTGGGCAGGGATAGGGTTCAGTTCTTC.

The count of this clonotype is one. This chain uses TRBV28 with TRBJ2-7; weak D call: TRBD2 (6 bases). The CDR3 totals 14 residues. V gave up 6 bases and J gave up 4 bases, with 16 bases separating them. CDR1 and CDR2 from the germline V gene are MDHEN and SYDVKM. This CDR3 is CASRGAGGIYEQYF. CDR3 sequence (DNA): TGTGCCAGCAGAGGAGCGGGTGGGATATACGAGCAGTACTTC.

The chain joins TRBV6-6 to TRBJ2-3; D unresolved. CDR1 is MNHNY and CDR2 is SVGAGI in the germline V gene (reference sequence). There are 14 residues in the CDR3. V lost 6 bases and J lost 4, with 14 bases in between. Here the CDR3 DNA reads TGTGCCAGCAGAAAAACCAGCGTGGCAGATACGCAGTATTTT. This translates into CASRKTSVADTQYF.

In its sample, this clonotype was seen many times. J is TRBJ2-1 and V is TRBV5-1, with TRBD1 matching over 10 bases. J gave up 0 bases and V 4 bases, and 7 bases lay outside the gene matches. The germline V gene encodes CDR1 SGHRS and CDR2 YFSETQ. The CDR3 covers 17 residues. In nucleotides, the CDR3 is TGCGCCAGCAGCCCGGGACAGGGGCCGAGCTCCTACAATGAGCAGTTCTTC. This translates into CASSPGQGPSSYNEQFF.

This rearrangement joins TRBV7-9 to TRBJ2-7; D perhaps matches TRBD1 (6 bases). V lost 5 bases, J lost 2 bases, and 10 bases lay in between. This CDR3 spans 13 amino acids. The germline gives CDR1 SEHNR, CDR2 FQNEAQ (reference sequence). CDR3 DNA sequence: TGTGCCAGCAGCCGGACAGAGACCTACGAGCAGTACTTC. Amino acid sequence: CASSRTETYEQYF.

J is TRBJ2-5 and V is TRBV29-1, with D perhaps given as TRBD1 or TRBD2 (6 bases each). The CDR3 loop spans 11 amino acids. Germline values: CDR1 SQVTM, CDR2 ANQGSEA. This chain's CDR3 is CTGGSGETQYF. CDR3 DNA sequence: TGCACCGGGGGCAGCGGGGAGACCCAGTACTTC. Together with reference TRBV29-1 and TRBJ2-5, the CDR3 gives the full variable domain: SAVISQKPSRDICQRGTSLTIQCQVDSQVTMMFWYRQQPGQSLTLIATANQGSEATYESGFVIDKFPISRPNLTFSTLTVSNMSPEDSSIYLCTGGSGETQYFGPGTRLLVL.

This chain uses TRBV29-1 with TRBJ2-3, with D unclear. Trimming stripped 3 bases from V and 7 bases from J, with 5 bases between. Germline CDR1 is SQVTM and CDR2 is ANQGSEA. This CDR3 comprises 10 residues. In nucleotides, the CDR3 is TGCAGCGTTGAGGAAAATACGCAGTATTTT. As protein: CSVEENTQYF.

This clonotype was observed a handful of times. The chain has TRBV29-1 and TRBJ1-5; the D gene is possibly TRBD1 (5 bases). This CDR3 region has 14 residues. The germline V gene has CDR1 SQVTM and CDR2 ANQGSEA. The V gene lost 4 bases and the J gene lost 4 bases, with 14 bases spanning the gap. Written as DNA, the CDR3 is TGCAGCGTTGCCCCGGGACCTAATAATCAGCCCCAGCATTTT. Amino acid sequence: CSVAPGPNNQPQHF.

The V gene is TRBV2, the J gene TRBJ2-1; D gene uncertain. CDR3 length: 14 residues. The V end lost 3 bases, the J end lost 7 bases, and 13 bases lay between the germline ends. Germline V gene data show CDR1 as SNHLY and CDR2 as FYNNEI. Written as DNA, the CDR3 is TGTGCCAGCAGTGACACCCGAGAAGGAAATGAGCAGTTCTTC. Encoded protein: CASSDTREGNEQFF.

The genes are TRBV7-2 and TRBJ2-1, with TRBD2 matching 9 bases. Trimming cost V 3 bases and J 7 bases; bases outside gene matches: 10. The germline V gene has CDR1 SGHTA and CDR2 FQGNSA. This CDR3 has 16 residues. CDR3 nucleotide sequence: TGTGCCAGCAGCTTGGCTGGGGGACTAGCTGGTAATGAGCAGTTCTTC. It translates to CASSLAGGLAGNEQFF.

On this clonotype: A read error may be the cause here, since a much bigger clone is one base away. The J gene is TRBJ2-6, the V gene TRBV13; 7 bases fit TRBD1. The CDR3 loop spans 15 amino acids. Germline V gene sequence: CDR1 PRHDT, CDR2 FYEKMQ (reference sequence). Losses at the gene ends were 7 bases for V and 1 base for J; bases not matched to a gene: 4. The CDR3 loop is CASNTRGSGANVLTF. As DNA, the CDR3 is TGTGCCAGCAACACCAGGGGGTCTGGGGCCAACGTCCTGACTTTC.

This clonotype was observed once. The chain employs TRBV30 and TRBJ1-1; D gene uncertain. The germline gives CDR1 GTSNPN, CDR2 SVGIG (reference sequence). The CDR3 contains 13 residues. The germline V and J ends were trimmed by 4 bases and 4 bases, with 13 bases remaining between them. The CDR3 nucleotides read TGTGCCTGGAAGGAAAACGCCGCCACTGAAGCTTTCTTT. This translates into CAWKENAATEAFF. Based on the CDR3 plus reference TRBV30 and TRBJ1-1, the full variable domain is SQTIHQWPATLVQPVGSPLSLECTVEGTSNPNLYWYRQAAGRGLQLLFYSVGIGQISSEVPQNLSASRPQDRQFILSSKKLLLSDSGFYLCAWKENAATEAFFGQGTRLTVV.